The T cell receptor beta chain under discussion was sequenced for a study of T cells in Graves' hyperthyroidism and ophthalmopathy. Overall study results and limits: A model of 13 V-J pairs discriminated ophthalmopathy from stable hyperthyroidism. Model-based prediction identified ophthalmopathy a median 6.5 months prior to its onset.

Comments on this clonotype: The antigen remains unidentified.

Amplification of TCR beta CDR3 regions was performed using RNA transcripts as template. The TCR CDR3 first-round RT-PCR relied on the HTBI primer set. TCRdb recomputed calls from the multiplex PCR reads with MiXCR, one row per CDR3 protein. The table has hundreds of thousands of distinct CDR3 sequences, around 13% seen once; the top ten hold roughly a tenth. The hyperthyroidism patients had all been newly diagnosed, and their disease duration was under 2 months. Their ages ranged from 18 to 65 years. The study excluded patients with uncontrolled infection, other autoimmune disease, pregnancy or lactation. The length of the CDR3 is 15 residues. V was cut by 0 bases and J by 7 bases, with 13 bases left in between. The germline gives CDR1 LNHDA, CDR2 SQIVND (reference sequence).

The TCR originated in a woman under 30 with Graves' hyperthyroidism. The chain is built from TRBV19 and TRBJ1-5; D not certain. Sequences were obtained from blood. CDR3 nucleotide sequence: TGTGCCAGTAGTATAGATCCAGGCTCGGGACAGCCCCAGCATTTT. It is translated as CASSIDPGSGQPQHF.